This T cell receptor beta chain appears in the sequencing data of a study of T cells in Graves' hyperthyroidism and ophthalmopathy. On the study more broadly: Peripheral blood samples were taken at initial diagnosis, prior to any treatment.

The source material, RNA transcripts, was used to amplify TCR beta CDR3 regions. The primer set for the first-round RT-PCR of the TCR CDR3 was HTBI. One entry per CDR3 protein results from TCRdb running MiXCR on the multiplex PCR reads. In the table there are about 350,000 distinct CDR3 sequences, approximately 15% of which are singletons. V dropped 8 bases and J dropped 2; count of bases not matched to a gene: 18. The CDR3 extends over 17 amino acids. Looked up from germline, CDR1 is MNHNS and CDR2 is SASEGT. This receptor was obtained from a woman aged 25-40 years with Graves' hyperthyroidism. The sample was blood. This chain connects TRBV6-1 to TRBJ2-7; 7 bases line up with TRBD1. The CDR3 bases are TGTGCCAGCCAGCGCCAAACAGGGGCCCTCCTCCCCTACGAGCAGTACTTC. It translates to CASQRQTGALLPYEQYF.